In its sample, the clone carrying this T cell receptor beta chain was seen a few times. The data are from a study of blood T cell repertoires in COVID-19. This CDR3 is 15 amino acids long. Germline assignment: CDR1 MNHEY and CDR2 SVGAGI. Losses at the gene ends were 5 bases for V and 7 bases for J; bases not matched to a gene: 6. Only in-frame clones appear in the TCRdb table, and some are missing; sequencing was by immunoSEQ multiplex PCR. The sample gives about 350,000 clones, around 88% of which show up once; 7% to 7.5% is in the top ten. The chain carries TRBV6-5 and TRBJ1-6, with TRBD1 matching 9 bases. The sequence derives from a woman aged 55 to 70 with COVID-19, enrolled during active disease. The sequencing sample was made of peripheral blood. CDR3 sequence (DNA): TGTGCCAGCAGTAAATCCGGGACAGGGAATTCACCCCTCCACTTT. It yields the protein CASSKSGTGNSPLHF.